This section outlines one TCR beta chain sequence together with its context. This clonotype came up once. Which antigen it targets is not known. A much larger clone lies one base from this, so it may be a read error. Sequencer: Illumina HiSeq 2000. TCR beta chain libraries were generated by multiplex PCR amplification. High-throughput sequencing was used to analyze the amplified TCR beta chain products. The public reads were reanalyzed by TCRdb: fastp trimming at Q25, MiXCR alignment, in-frame beta chains only. Each entry merges the rows of one CDR3 protein and shows their most common DNA and genes. For this sample there are about 130,000 distinct CDR3 sequences; 21% appear just once. Of the sample, roughly 2% falls within the top ten clones. The germline V gene yields SQVTM for CDR1 and ANQGSEA for CDR2. Including cysteine and phenylalanine, the CDR3 has 11 amino acids. The kept DNA is CDR3 alone, 33 bases in frame from the first base.

The data originate from a study of breast tumors, draining lymph nodes, adjacent tissues (dated by TCRdb to between 2015 and 2016). Broadly, across the study: TCR beta repertoires were compared across tumor, adjacent nontumor tissue and axillary lymph nodes obtained from breast cancer patients. In human breast cancer, the study set out to evaluate how tumor, surrounding tissue and draining lymph node repertoires relate to one another and whether T cells may move between these sites.

The axillary draining lymph nodes of breast cancer patients were the source of the lymph node samples. The paper as a whole reports these results and caveats: Tumor and nontumor tissue repertoires were found to be significantly more similar in luminal-like than in basal-like breast cancer. The study presented the conclusion that tumor T cells originate in lymph nodes as consistent with a hypothesis, not as something directly demonstrated. A scenario in which most tumor T cells derive from the lymph node and then expand within tumor tissue was judged to be consistent with the data. T-cell repertoire diversity in tumors was found to be lower than in lymph nodes but higher than in nontumor tissue, and preferential V and J gene usage was observed.

This receptor was identified in a female donor with breast cancer. Some clones in this sample may be carry-over from other donors' samples. The sequenced sample was axillary lymph node tissue. The sequence links TRBV29-1 to TRBJ1-2; 11 junctional bases match TRBD1. The CDR3 amino acid sequence is: CGGQGAEGYTF. The DNA sequence is TGCGGCGGACAGGGGGCTGAGGGCTACACCTTC.